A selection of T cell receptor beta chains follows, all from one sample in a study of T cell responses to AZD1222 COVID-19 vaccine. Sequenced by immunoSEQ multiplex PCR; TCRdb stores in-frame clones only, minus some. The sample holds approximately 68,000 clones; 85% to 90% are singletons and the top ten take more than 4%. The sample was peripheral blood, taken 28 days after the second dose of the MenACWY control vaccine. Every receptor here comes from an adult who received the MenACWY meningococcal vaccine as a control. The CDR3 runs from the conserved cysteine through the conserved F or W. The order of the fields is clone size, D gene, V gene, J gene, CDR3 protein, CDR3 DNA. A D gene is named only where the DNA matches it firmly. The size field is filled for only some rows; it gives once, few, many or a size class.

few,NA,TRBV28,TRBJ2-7,CATTTVTYEQYF,TGTGCCACCACGACAGTAACCTACGAGCAGTACTTC
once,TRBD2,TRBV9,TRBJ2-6,CASSASLAGGHGANVLTF,TGTGCCAGCAGCGCCTCCCTAGCGGGGGGGCACGGGGCCAACGTCCTGACTTTC
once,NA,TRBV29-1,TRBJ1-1,CSVEDTRGVHTEAFF,TGCAGCGTTGAAGATACGAGGGGAGTTCACACTGAAGCTTTCTTT
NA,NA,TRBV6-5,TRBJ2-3,CASSPSFTDTQYF,TGTGCCAGCAGTCCTAGCTTCACAGATACGCAGTATTTT
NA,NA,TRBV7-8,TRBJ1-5,CASSLGEAEPQHF,TGTGCCAGCAGCTTAGGAGAGGCCGAGCCCCAGCATTTT
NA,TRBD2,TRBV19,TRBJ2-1,CASSIKASGSYNEQFF,TGTGCCAGTAGTATTAAGGCTAGCGGGAGTTACAATGAGCAGTTCTTC
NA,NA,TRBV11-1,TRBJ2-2,CASSPQTGELFF,TGTGCCAGCAGCCCCCAGACCGGGGAGCTGTTTTTT
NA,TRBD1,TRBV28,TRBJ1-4,CASSPGTGHEKLFF,TGTGCCAGCAGCCCGGGGACAGGGCATGAAAAACTGTTTTTT
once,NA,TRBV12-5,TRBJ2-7,CASGPNTYEQYF,TGTGCTAGTGGCCCCAACACCTACGAGCAGTACTTC
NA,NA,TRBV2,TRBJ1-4,CASSDPGKREKLFF,TGTGCCAGCAGTGACCCCGGAAAGAGGGAAAAACTGTTTTTT
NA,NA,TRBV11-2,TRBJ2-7,CASSSGIAYEQYF,TGTGCCAGCAGCTCAGGGATAGCTTACGAGCAGTACTTC
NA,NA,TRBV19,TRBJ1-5,CASHTPNTGWGNQPQHF,TGTGCCAGTCACACGCCAAATACAGGGTGGGGCAATCAGCCCCAGCATTTT
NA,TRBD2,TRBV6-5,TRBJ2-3,CASSRTSGRTDTQYF,TGTGCCAGCAGCCGTACTAGCGGGAGAACAGATACGCAGTATTTT
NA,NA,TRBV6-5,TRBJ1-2,CASSYGTHYGYTF,TGTGCCAGCAGTTACGGGACCCACTATGGCTACACCTTC
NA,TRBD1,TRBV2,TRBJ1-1,CASSRTGGEAKAFF,TGTGCCAGCAGTAGGACAGGGGGGGAGGCCAAGGCTTTCTTT
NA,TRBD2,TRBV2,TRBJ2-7,CASIRGLAGEQYF,TGTGCCAGCATCCGCGGACTAGCGGGCGAGCAGTACTTC
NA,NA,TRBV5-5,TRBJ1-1,CASSLAGTANTEAFF,TGTGCCAGCAGCTTGGCCGGGACGGCGAACACTGAAGCTTTCTTT
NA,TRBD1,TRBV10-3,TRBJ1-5,CAISAGTDNQPQHF,TGTGCCATCAGTGCCGGGACAGACAATCAGCCCCAGCATTTT
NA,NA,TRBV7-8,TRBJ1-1,CASSLARRVLYIEAFF,TGTGCCAGCAGCTTAGCCCGGCGGGTTTTGTACATTGAAGCTTTCTTT
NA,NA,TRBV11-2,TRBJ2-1,CASSQQPGHYNEQFF,TGTGCCAGCAGCCAGCAACCGGGACATTACAATGAGCAGTTCTTC
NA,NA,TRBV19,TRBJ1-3,CASTQTDSGNTIYF,TGTGCCAGTACCCAGACCGACTCTGGAAACACCATATATTTT
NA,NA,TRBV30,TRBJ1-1,CAWSEQRNTEAFF,TGTGCCTGGAGCGAACAGAGGAACACTGAAGCTTTCTTT
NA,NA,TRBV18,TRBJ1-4,CASSPPQGAVNEKLFF,TGTGCCAGCTCACCACCGCAGGGAGCTGTTAATGAAAAACTGTTTTTT
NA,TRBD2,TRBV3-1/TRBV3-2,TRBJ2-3,CASSQAGGEDTQYF,TGTGCCAGCAGCCAAGCGGGGGGGGAAGATACGCAGTATTTT
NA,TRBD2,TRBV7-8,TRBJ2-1,CASSLVGRGAYNEQFF,TGTGCCAGCAGCTTAGTGGGGCGGGGGGCGTACAATGAGCAGTTCTTC
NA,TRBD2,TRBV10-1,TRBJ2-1,CASSESGAGEGIKIF,TGCGCCAGCAGTGAGTCGGGAGCGGGAGAGGGTATTAAGATCTTC
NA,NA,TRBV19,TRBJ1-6,CASSDYTGSNSPLHF,TGTGCCAGTAGCGACTACACGGGTAGCAATTCACCCCTCCACTTT